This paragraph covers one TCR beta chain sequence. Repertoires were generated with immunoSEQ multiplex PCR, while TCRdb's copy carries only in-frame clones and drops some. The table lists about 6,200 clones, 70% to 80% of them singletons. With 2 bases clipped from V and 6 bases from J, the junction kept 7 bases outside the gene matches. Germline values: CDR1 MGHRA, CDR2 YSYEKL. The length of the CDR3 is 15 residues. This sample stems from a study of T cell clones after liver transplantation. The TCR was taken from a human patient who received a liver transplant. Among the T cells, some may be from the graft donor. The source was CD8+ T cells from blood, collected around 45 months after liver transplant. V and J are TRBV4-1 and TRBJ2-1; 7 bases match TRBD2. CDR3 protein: CASSQIGGSGNEQFF. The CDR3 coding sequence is TGCGCCAGCAGCCAAATAGGCGGGAGCGGCAATGAGCAGTTCTTC.